These 22 T cell receptor beta chains originate from one sample sequenced in a study of T cell responses to AZD1222 COVID-19 vaccine. The table came from immunoSEQ multiplex PCR; TCRdb's copy has only in-frame clones and leaves some out. Among 100,000 to 150,000 clones, roughly nine tenths were seen once, and the ten largest hold roughly 10%. The source was peripheral blood, collected on day 0 of AZD1222 vaccination. These TCRs come from an adult in good health.

This chain joins TRBV28 and TRBJ2-5; maybe TRBD1 (6 bases). CDR3 size: 13 residues. Germline V gives CDR1 MDHEN, CDR2 SYDVKM. The V and J ends lost 8 bases and 4 bases respectively, with 14 bases between them. The CDR3 DNA is TGTGCCAGCTCCAGCGCGGACAGAGAGACCCAGTACTTC. Amino acids: CASSSADRETQYF.

The chain employs TRBV6-5 and TRBJ1-2; tentatively, D is TRBD1 (5 bases). V was clipped by 6 bases and J by 2 bases, with 10 bases between them. The CDR3 is 13 amino acids. CDR1 and CDR2 from the germline V gene are MNHEY and SVGAGI. The CDR3 nucleotides are TGTGCCAGCAGCCTCAGACAGAACTATGGCTACACCTTC. This translates into CASSLRQNYGYTF.

The chain combines TRBV24-1 with TRBJ2-7; 7 bases match TRBD1. This CDR3 region has 16 residues. V shed 4 bases, J shed 2 bases, and the junction held 10 bases outside the gene matches. Germline V lookup: CDR1 KGHDR, CDR2 SFDVKD. This chain's CDR3 is CATSELGGSGAYEQYF. The DNA of the CDR3 is TGTGCCACCAGTGAATTAGGGGGCTCAGGGGCCTACGAGCAGTACTTC.

This chain connects TRBV7-2 to TRBJ2-7; TRBD2 is a possible D gene (6 bases). The V end lost 4 bases, the J end lost 0 bases, and 13 bases lay between the germline ends. CDR3 size: 15 residues. Germline V gene data show CDR1 as SGHTA and CDR2 as FQGNSA. The CDR3, as DNA: TGTGCCAGCAGCTCTGGCGGGGTCTTCTCCTACGAGCAGTACTTC. Its translation is CASSSGGVFSYEQYF.

This chain links TRBV3-1 (or the pseudogene TRBV3-2) with TRBJ2-5; no clear D. The V gene lost 4 bases and the J gene lost 0 bases, with 18 bases spanning the gap. This CDR3 has 17 residues. Germline CDR1 is LGHDT and CDR2 is YNNKEL (reference sequence). The CDR3 DNA follows: TGTGCCAGCAGCCTAAACCCACCGGACGTTAACCAAGAGACCCAGTACTTC. Its translation is CASSLNPPDVNQETQYF.

This chain uses TRBV4-1 with TRBJ2-1; 12 nucleotides match TRBD2. Germline values: CDR1 MGHRA, CDR2 YSYEKL. The trim removed 2 bases at V and 8 bases at J, leaving 7 bases unmatched. The CDR3 is made up of 16 amino acids. The CDR3, as DNA: TGCGCCAGCAGCCAACTCAGACTAGCGGGAGCCTATGAGCAGTTCTTC. Its translation is CASSQLRLAGAYEQFF.

This sequence joins TRBV7-6 and TRBJ2-7, with D perhaps being TRBD1 or TRBD2 (6 bases each). Trimming shortened V by 5 bases and J by 5 bases, and 13 bases separated the two germline ends. The CDR3 contains 13 residues. Germline assignment: CDR1 SGHVS and CDR2 FNYEAQ. The CDR3 nucleotides read TGTGCCAGCAGCCCAAGGGGGGTCCACGAGCAGTACTTC. Residues: CASSPRGVHEQYF.

V usage is TRBV2 and J usage is TRBJ1-4; no firm D call. V was cut by 6 bases and J by 5 bases, with 10 bases left in between. The CDR3 is 13 amino acids. The germline CDR1 and CDR2 sequences are SNHLY and FYNNEI. CDR3 in DNA: TGTGCCAGCAGGACCCCCCAAAATGAAAAACTGTTTTTT. Protein sequence: CASRTPQNEKLFF.

The table lists this clone with a count of one. The gene calls are TRBV6-2 or TRBV6-3 and TRBJ2-2; D not certain. Germline CDR1 MNHEY, CDR2 SVGEGT. This CDR3 is 13 amino acids long. Deletions cut 8 bases from V and 0 bases from J, with 7 bases between. CDR3 in amino acids: CASCRANTGELFF. Here the CDR3 DNA reads TGTGCCAGCTGCCGGGCGAACACCGGGGAGCTGTTTTTT.

The CDR3 sequence is CASSSDRYEQYF. The CDR3 coding sequence is TGTGCCAGCAGTTCGGACAGATACGAGCAGTACTTC. The rearrangement uses TRBV28 and TRBJ2-7, with D possibly being TRBD1 (6 bases). The V gene lost 4 bases and the J gene lost 4 bases, with 8 bases spanning the gap. Per germline, CDR1 MDHEN and CDR2 SYDVKM. The CDR3 runs 12 residues.

This clone was counted between two and nine times. V is TRBV4-3 and J is TRBJ2-1, with 10 bases aligning to TRBD2. Germline CDR1 and CDR2: LGHNA and YSLEER. Trimming cost V 2 bases and J 5 bases; bases outside gene matches: 6. The CDR3 is 16 amino acids. For the CDR3, the DNA is TGCGCCAGCAGCCAACAAGGACTAGCGGTTGACAATGAGCAGTTCTTC. Its protein product is CASSQQGLAVDNEQFF.

The gene calls are TRBV30 and TRBJ2-7; 7 positions match TRBD2. The CDR3 has 11 amino acids. Germline V gives CDR1 GTSNPN, CDR2 SVGIG (reference sequence). V shed 1 base, J shed 10 bases, and the junction held 4 bases outside the gene matches. This CDR3 reads CAWSAGGAQYF. CDR3 in DNA: TGTGCCTGGAGTGCGGGGGGAGCTCAGTACTTC.

This rearrangement joins TRBV2 to TRBJ2-7, with D perhaps TRBD1 or TRBD2 (5 bases each). The germline V and J ends were trimmed by 5 bases and 7 bases, with 15 bases remaining between them. CDR1 is SNHLY, CDR2 FYNNEI, per germline. The CDR3 has 13 amino acids. The CDR3 bases are TGTGCCAGCAGTTCCGGGGCCAGGAGGGAGCAGTACTTC. This encodes CASSSGARREQYF.

CDR3: CASSEFSGKSGIYTF. In DNA, the CDR3 is TGTGCCAGCAGTGAATTTTCGGGAAAGAGCGGAATCTACACCTTC. The V and J genes are TRBV2 and TRBJ1-2; D is undetermined. The germline V gene has CDR1 SNHLY and CDR2 FYNNEI. V was pared by 2 bases and J by 10 bases, with 20 bases between. The CDR3 loop spans 15 amino acids. The whole variable domain, filled in from reference TRBV2 and TRBJ1-2, reads EPEVTQTPSHQVTQMGQEVILRCVPISNHLYFYWYRQILGQKVEFLVSFYNNEISEKSEIFDDQFSVERPDGSNFTLKIRSTKLEDSAMYFCASSEFSGKSGIYTFGSGTRLTVV.

With respect to this clone: In the same sample, other DNA sequences code for this CDR3. The gene calls are TRBV30 and TRBJ2-1; 10 bases are a match to TRBD2. There are 15 residues in the CDR3. The germline gives CDR1 GTSNPN, CDR2 SVGIG (reference sequence). J gave up 4 bases and V 2 bases, and 5 bases lay outside the gene matches. The CDR3 sequence is CAWSPGLAAYNEQFF. The CDR3 DNA follows: TGTGCCTGGAGTCCCGGACTAGCGGCTTACAATGAGCAGTTCTTC.

In its sample, this clone was seen once. The chain couples TRBV12-3 or TRBV12-4 to TRBJ2-1; TRBD1 might be the D (6 bases). The CDR3 length is 13 residues. V dropped 6 bases and J dropped 4 bases, with 10 bases sitting between them. The CDR3 DNA is TGTGCCAGCAGCCCCGGACAGTACAATGAGCAGTTCTTC. Translation gives CASSPGQYNEQFF.

The CDR3 DNA follows: TGTGCCAGCAGTTCGATGACTAGCATGGGCGATGAGCAGTTCTTC. It specifies CASSSMTSMGDEQFF. The chain recombines TRBV27 with TRBJ2-1; 7 bases are shared with TRBD2. The CDR3 is made up of 15 amino acids. Germline CDR1 MNHEY, CDR2 SMNVEV (reference sequence). J lost 8 bases, V lost 4 bases, and 11 bases had no gene match.

The chain couples TRBV5-1 to TRBJ1-1; 8 bases map to TRBD1. The CDR3 covers 15 residues. Germline V gives CDR1 SGHRS, CDR2 YFSETQ. V dropped 0 bases and J dropped 3; count of bases not matched to a gene: 4. The CDR3 loop reads CASSLEPGGYTEAFF. Here the CDR3 DNA reads TGCGCCAGCAGCTTGGAGCCAGGGGGCTACACTGAAGCTTTCTTT.

The chain uses TRBV24-1 and TRBJ2-3; D ambiguous. There are 13 residues in the CDR3. Germline V CDR1 and CDR2: KGHDR, SFDVKD. Trimming cost V 1 base and J 2 bases, with 3 bases left between them. The CDR3 loop is CATSDFSTDTQYF. In DNA form, the CDR3 reads TGTGCCACCAGTGATTTTTCCACAGATACGCAGTATTTT.

The chain is built from TRBV2 and TRBJ1-3, with TRBD1 matching over 12 bases. Trimming removed 6 bases from V and 3 bases from J; junction bases left unmatched: 12. The germline CDR1 and CDR2 sequences are SNHLY and FYNNEI. There are 18 residues in the CDR3. The CDR3 DNA follows: TGTGCCAGCAGCCGACAACCCGGGACAGGGGGCTTTGGAAACACCATATATTTT. Residues: CASSRQPGTGGFGNTIYF.

The sample holds a few counts of this clone. This rearrangement joins TRBV30 to TRBJ2-1; possibly TRBD2 for D (6 bases). In germline, CDR1 is GTSNPN, CDR2 SVGIG (reference sequence). The V gene lost 0 bases and the J gene lost 3 bases, with 12 bases spanning the gap. This CDR3 has 15 amino acids. CDR3 coding DNA: TGTGCCTGGAGTGTGAATAGCGGAGACTACAATGAGCAGTTCTTC. It encodes CAWSVNSGDYNEQFF.

The chain links TRBV7-2 to TRBJ2-1; 9 positions agree with TRBD1. The CDR3 totals 15 residues. CDR1 and CDR2 (germline): SGHTA, FQGNSA. V was clipped by 5 bases and J by 10 bases; unmatched bases: 12. The CDR3 spells CASSASGTGLFEQFF. CDR3 coding DNA: TGTGCCAGCAGCGCGTCCGGGACAGGGTTGTTCGAGCAGTTCTTC.